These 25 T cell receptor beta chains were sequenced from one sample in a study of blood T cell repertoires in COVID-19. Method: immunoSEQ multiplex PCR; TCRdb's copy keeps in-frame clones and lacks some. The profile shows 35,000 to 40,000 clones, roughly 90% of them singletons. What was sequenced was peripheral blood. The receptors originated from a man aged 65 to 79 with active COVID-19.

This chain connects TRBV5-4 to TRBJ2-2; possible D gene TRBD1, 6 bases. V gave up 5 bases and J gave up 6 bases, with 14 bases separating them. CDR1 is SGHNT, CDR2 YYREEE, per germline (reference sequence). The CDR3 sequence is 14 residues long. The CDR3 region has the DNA TGTGCCAGCAGAACACAGGGTCTGGCCGGGGAGCTGTTTTTT. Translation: CASRTQGLAGELFF.

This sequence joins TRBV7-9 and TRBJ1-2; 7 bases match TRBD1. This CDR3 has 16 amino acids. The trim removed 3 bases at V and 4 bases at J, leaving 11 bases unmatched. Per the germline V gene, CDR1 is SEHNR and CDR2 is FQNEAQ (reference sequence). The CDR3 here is CASSFSLRGSPYGYTF. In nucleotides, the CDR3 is TGTGCCAGCAGCTTCAGTCTCAGGGGGTCGCCCTATGGCTACACCTTC.

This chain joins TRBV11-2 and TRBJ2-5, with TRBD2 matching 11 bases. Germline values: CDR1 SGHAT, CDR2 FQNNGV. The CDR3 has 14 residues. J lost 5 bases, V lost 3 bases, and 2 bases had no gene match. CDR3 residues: CASSFIAGGETQYF. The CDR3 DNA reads TGTGCCAGCAGCTTTATAGCGGGAGGGGAGACCCAGTACTTC. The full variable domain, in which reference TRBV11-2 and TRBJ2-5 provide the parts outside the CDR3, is EAGVAQSPRYKIIEKRQSVAFWCNPISGHATLYWYQQILGQGPKLLIQFQNNGVVDDSQLPKDRFSAERLKGVDSTLKIQPAKLEDSAVYLCASSFIAGGETQYFGPGTRLLVL.

CDR3 sequence reads: CASRSGRGAGAVISDTIYF. The CDR3 DNA follows: TGTGCCAGCAGATCGGGGCGGGGGGCAGGTGCAGTGATCTCGGACACCATATATTTT. The chain carries TRBV6-7 and TRBJ1-3; TRBD1 might be the D (6 bases). Being an ORF, TRBV6-7 has a function that is uncertain. V dropped 6 bases and J dropped 8 bases, with 32 bases sitting between them. This CDR3 region has 19 residues.

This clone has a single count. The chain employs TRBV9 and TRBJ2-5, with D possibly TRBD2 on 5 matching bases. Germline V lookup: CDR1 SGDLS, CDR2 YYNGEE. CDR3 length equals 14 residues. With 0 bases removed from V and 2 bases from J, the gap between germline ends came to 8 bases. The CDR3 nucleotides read TGTGCCAGCAGCGTAGTTGGCGGGCAAGAGACCCAGTACTTC. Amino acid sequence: CASSVVGGQETQYF.

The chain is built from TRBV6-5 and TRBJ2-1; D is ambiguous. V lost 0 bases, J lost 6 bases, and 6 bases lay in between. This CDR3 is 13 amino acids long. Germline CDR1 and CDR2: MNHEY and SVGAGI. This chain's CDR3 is CASSYSHRNEQFF. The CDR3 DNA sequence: TGTGCCAGCAGTTACTCACACCGCAATGAGCAGTTCTTC.

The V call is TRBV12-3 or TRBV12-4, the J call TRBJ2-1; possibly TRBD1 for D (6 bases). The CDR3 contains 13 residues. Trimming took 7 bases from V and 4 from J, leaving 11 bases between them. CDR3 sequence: CASTTDSYNEQFF. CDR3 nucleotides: TGTGCCAGCACAACGGACAGTTACAATGAGCAGTTCTTC.

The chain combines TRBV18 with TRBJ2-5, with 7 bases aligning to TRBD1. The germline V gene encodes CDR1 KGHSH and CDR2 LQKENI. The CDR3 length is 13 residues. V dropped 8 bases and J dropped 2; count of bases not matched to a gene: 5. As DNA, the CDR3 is TGTGCCAGCCCAGACAGGGAACAAGAGACCCAGTACTTC. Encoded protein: CASPDREQETQYF.

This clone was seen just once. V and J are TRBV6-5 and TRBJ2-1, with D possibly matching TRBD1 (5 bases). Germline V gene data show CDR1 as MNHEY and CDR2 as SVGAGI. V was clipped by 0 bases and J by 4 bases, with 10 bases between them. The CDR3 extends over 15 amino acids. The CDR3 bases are TGTGCCAGCAGTTACTCAGACAGCTTTTACAATGAGCAGTTCTTC. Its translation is CASSYSDSFYNEQFF.

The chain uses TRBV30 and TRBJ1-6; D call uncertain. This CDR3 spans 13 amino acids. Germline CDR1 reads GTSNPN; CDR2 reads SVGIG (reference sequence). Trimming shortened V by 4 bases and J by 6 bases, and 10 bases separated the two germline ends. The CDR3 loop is CAWKGGFNSPLHF. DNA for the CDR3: TGTGCCTGGAAAGGAGGATTTAATTCACCCCTCCACTTT.

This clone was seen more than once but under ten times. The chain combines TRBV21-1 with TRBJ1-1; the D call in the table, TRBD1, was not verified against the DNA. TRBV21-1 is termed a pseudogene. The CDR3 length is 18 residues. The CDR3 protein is CASSHQPGTADPYTEAFF. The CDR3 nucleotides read TGTGCCAGCAGCCACCAGCCCGGGACAGCGGACCCCTACACTGAAGCTTTCTTT.

CDR3 region: CASREQGGAQYF. The CDR3 DNA reads TGTGCCAGCAGGGAACAGGGAGGGGCGCAGTATTTT. V usage is TRBV12-3 or TRBV12-4 and J usage is TRBJ2-3; tentative D call: TRBD2 (7 bases). V was shortened by 6 bases and J by 10 bases, with 14 bases between the two germline ends. This CDR3 is 12 amino acids long.

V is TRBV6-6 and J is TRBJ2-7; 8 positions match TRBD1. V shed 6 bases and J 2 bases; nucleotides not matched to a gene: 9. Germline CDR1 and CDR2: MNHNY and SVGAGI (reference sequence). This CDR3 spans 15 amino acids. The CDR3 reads CASSKIRDRPYEQYF. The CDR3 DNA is TGTGCCAGCAGCAAAATCCGGGACAGGCCCTACGAGCAGTACTTC.

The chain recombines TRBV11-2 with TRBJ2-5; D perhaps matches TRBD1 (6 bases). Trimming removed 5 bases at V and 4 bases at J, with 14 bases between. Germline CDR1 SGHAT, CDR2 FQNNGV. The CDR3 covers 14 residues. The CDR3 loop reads CASSQGWGPETQYF. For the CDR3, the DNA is TGTGCCAGCAGCCAAGGGTGGGGGCCAGAGACCCAGTACTTC. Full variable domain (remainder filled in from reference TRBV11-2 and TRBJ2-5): EAGVAQSPRYKIIEKRQSVAFWCNPISGHATLYWYQQILGQGPKLLIQFQNNGVVDDSQLPKDRFSAERLKGVDSTLKIQPAKLEDSAVYLCASSQGWGPETQYFGPGTRLLVL.

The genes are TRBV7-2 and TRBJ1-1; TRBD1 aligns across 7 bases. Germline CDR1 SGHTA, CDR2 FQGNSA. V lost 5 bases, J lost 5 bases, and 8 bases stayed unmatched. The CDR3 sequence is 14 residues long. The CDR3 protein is CASSPTRQGTEAFF. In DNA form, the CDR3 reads TGTGCCAGCAGCCCCACCCGACAGGGAACTGAAGCTTTCTTT.

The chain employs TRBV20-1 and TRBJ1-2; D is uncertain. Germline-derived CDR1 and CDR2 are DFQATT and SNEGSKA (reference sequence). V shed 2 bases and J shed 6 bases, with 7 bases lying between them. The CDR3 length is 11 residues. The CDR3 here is CSARSADGYTF. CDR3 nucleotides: TGCAGTGCTAGAAGCGCGGATGGCTACACCTTC.

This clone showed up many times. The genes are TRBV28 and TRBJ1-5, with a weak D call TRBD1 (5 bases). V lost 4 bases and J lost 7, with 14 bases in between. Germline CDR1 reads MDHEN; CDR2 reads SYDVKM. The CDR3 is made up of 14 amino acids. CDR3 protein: CASSSLGGGQPQHF. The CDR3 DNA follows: TGTGCCAGCAGTTCTCTCGGTGGGGGGCAGCCCCAGCATTTT.

The DNA of the CDR3 is TGTGCCAGCAGCCCCAATGACAGGCTAAATGAAAAACTGTTTTTT. Its translation is CASSPNDRLNEKLFF. The V gene is TRBV5-5, the J gene TRBJ1-4, with D possibly being TRBD1 (6 bases). V gave up 4 bases and J gave up 5 bases, with 15 bases separating them. The CDR3 consists of 15 residues. Germline V gene data show CDR1 as SGHKS and CDR2 as YYEKEE (reference sequence).

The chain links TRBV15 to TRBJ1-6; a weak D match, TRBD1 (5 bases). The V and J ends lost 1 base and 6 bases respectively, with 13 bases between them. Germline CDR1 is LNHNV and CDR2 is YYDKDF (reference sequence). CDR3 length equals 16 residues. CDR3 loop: CATSRGNRISNSPLHF. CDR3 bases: TGTGCCACCAGCAGAGGTAACAGGATTTCTAATTCACCCCTCCACTTT.

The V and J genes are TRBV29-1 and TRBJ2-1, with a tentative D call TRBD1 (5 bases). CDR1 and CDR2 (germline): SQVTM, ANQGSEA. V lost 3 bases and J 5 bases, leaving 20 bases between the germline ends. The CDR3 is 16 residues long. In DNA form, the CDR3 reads TGCAGCGTTGACGGTACGACAGAACTTTCAGACAATGAGCAGTTCTTC. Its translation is CSVDGTTELSDNEQFF.

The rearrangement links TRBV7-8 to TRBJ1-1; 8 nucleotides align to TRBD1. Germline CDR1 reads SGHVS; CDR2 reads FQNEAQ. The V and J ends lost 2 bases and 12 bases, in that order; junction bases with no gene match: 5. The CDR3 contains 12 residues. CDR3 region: CASSLRTGRTFF. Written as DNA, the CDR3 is TGTGCCAGCAGCTTACGGACAGGGAGAACTTTCTTT.

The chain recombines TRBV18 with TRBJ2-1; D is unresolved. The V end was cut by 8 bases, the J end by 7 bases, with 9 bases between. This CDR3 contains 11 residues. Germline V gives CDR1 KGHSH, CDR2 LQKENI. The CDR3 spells CASTYENEQFF. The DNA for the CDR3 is TGTGCCAGCACATACGAAAATGAGCAGTTCTTC.

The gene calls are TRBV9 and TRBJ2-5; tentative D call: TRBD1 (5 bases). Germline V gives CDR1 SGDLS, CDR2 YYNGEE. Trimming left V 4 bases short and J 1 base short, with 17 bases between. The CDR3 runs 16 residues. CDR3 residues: CASSPPDRFGQETQYF. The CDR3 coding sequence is TGTGCCAGCAGCCCTCCAGACAGATTTGGCCAAGAGACCCAGTACTTC.

The CDR3 DNA reads as TGTGCCAGCAGCCGGGACAGCCTGACCACCGGGGAGCTGTTTTTT. Translating it yields CASSRDSLTTGELFF. The chain combines TRBV7-2 with TRBJ2-2; 7 bases map to TRBD1. CDR3 length equals 15 residues. Unmatched junction bases numbered 7, after V lost 5 bases and J lost 4 bases. The germline V gene encodes CDR1 SGHTA and CDR2 FQGNSA.

The CDR3 bases are TGTGCCAGTAGTAGTCGGACAGGGAGCACCAATGAGCAGTTCTTC. It yields the protein CASSSRTGSTNEQFF. The rearrangement joins TRBV19 to TRBJ2-1; TRBD1 matches 8 bases. With V trimmed by 4 bases and J by 6 bases, 8 bases remained unmatched. Germline values: CDR1 LNHDA, CDR2 SQIVND (reference sequence). This CDR3 is 15 amino acids long. Full variable domain (rest looked up from reference TRBV19 and TRBJ2-1): DGGITQSPKYLFRKEGQNVTLSCEQNLNHDAMYWYRQDPGQGLRLIYYSQIVNDFQKGDIAEGYSVSREKKESFPLTVTSAQKNPTAFYLCASSSRTGSTNEQFFGPGTRLTVL.